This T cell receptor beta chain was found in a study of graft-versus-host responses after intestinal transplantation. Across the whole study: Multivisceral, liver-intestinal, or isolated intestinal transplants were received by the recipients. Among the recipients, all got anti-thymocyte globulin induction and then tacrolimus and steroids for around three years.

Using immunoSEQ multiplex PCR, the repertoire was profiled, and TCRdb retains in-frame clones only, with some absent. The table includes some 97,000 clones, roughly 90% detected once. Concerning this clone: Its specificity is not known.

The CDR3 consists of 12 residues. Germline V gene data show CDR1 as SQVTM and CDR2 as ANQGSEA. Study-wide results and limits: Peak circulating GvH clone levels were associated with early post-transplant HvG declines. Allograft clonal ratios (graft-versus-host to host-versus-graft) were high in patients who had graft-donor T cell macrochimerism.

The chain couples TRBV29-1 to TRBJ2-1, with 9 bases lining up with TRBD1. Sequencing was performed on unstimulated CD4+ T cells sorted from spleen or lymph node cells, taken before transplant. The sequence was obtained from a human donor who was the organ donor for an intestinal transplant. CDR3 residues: CTGQGKRNEQFF. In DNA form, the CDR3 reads TGCACGGGACAGGGTAAGCGGAATGAGCAGTTCTTC.